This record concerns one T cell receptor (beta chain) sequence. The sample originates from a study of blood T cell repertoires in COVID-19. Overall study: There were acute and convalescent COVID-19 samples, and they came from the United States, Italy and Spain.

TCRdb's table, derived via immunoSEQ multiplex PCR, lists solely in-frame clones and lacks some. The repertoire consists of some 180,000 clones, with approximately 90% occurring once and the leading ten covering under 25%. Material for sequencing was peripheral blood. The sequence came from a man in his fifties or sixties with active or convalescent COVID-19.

The DNA for the CDR3 is TGTGCCAGCTCCCTGAGGGCGGGAAGCACAGATACGCAGTATTTT. This sequence encodes CASSLRAGSTDTQYF. The chain has TRBV18 and TRBJ2-3; D is possibly TRBD2 (6 bases). Looked up from germline, CDR1 is KGHSH and CDR2 is LQKENI. The length of the CDR3 is 15 residues. Trimming shortened V by 6 bases and J by 0 bases, and 13 bases separated the two germline ends.